This paragraph covers one T cell receptor (beta chain) sequence. The target antigen is unknown. These data are taken from a study of vaccination effects on CD4 cells after COVID-19. At the level of the study: Post-vaccine samples followed the second dose by a median of 72 days.

Some clones are missing from TCRdb's copy, which holds only in-frame ones; the method was immunoSEQ multiplex PCR. The sample consists of some 68,000 clones, 80% to 85% of them appearing once. Antigen-specific CD4+ T cells were expanded with viral peptide pools in the ViraFEST assay before sequencing. Subsequent to a culture period of under 11 days, CD4+ T cells were isolated. Two-dose vaccination with either BNT162b2 or mRNA-1273 was given to the participants. V was clipped by 0 bases and J by 0 bases, with 12 bases between them. This CDR3 region has 17 residues. Germline CDR1 reads KGHDR; CDR2 reads SFDVKD.

The sequence was obtained from a human donor who received a COVID-19 vaccine. Here the sequenced sample was CD4+ T cells from PBMCs cultured with HCoV-229E spike peptides, taken after COVID-19 vaccination. V is TRBV24-1 and J is TRBJ2-3; D remains ambiguous. The CDR3 loop is CATSDLGDPESTDTQYF. CDR3 bases: TGTGCCACCAGTGATTTGGGCGACCCGGAAAGCACAGATACGCAGTATTTT.